This T cell receptor beta chain came from a study of spatial heterogeneity in lung cancer. At the level of the study: Samples were obtained from more than 70 donors, all untreated early-stage non-small cell lung cancer patients. After resection, follow-up PBMC samples were sequenced when available, at a median of roughly 2 years later.

TCRdb itself ran the 5' RACE reads through MiXCR, one entry per CDR3 protein. Among about 94,000 distinct CDR3 sequences listed, approximately 20% were seen once. Time point of the sample: blood at routine non-recurrence follow-up after resection. In each case, whole RNA from tumor, nontumor lung or frozen PBMC was sequenced unsorted. The sample holds a few counts of this clonotype. Its antigen is currently unknown. This CDR3 comprises 14 residues. The germline CDR1 and CDR2 sequences are DFQATT and SNEGSKA (reference sequence). Germline trimming cut 6 bases from V and 5 bases from J; bases unmatched to any gene: 4. Whole-study results and caveats: The study found ubiquitous expanded tumor TCRs in blood more at resection than follow-up.

Here the sequenced sample was PBMCs, taken at follow-up. The TCR sequence derives from a male donor with early-stage non-small cell lung cancer. V and J are TRBV20-1 and TRBJ2-3, with TRBD2 identical over 14 bases. CDR3 in amino acids: CSAHGTSGRDTQYF. The CDR3 coding sequence is TGCAGTGCCCACGGGACTAGCGGGAGAGATACGCAGTATTTT.